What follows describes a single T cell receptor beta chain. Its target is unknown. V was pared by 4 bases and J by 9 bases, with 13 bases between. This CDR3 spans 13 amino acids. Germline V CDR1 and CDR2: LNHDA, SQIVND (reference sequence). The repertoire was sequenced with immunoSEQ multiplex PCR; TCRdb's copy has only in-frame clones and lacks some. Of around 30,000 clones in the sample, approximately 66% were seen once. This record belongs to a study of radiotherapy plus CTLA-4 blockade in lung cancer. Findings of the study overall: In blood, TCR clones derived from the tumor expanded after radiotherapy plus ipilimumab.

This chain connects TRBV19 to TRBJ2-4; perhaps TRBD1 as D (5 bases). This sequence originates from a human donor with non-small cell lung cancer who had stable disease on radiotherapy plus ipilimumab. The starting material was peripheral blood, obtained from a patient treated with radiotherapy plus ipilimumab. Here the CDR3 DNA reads TGTGCCAGTAGTAGCGACTCTAGGGGCATTCAGTACTTC. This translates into CASSSDSRGIQYF.